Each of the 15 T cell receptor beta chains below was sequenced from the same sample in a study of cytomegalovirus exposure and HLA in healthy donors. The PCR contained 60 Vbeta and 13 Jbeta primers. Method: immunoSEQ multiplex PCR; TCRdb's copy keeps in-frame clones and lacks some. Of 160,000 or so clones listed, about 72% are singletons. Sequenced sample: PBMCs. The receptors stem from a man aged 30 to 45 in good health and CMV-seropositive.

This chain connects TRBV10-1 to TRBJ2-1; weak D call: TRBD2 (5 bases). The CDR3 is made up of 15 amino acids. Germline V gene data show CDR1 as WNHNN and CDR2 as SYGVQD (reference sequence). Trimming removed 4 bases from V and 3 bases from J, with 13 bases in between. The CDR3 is CASSADGVGYNEQFF. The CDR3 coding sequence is TGCGCCAGCAGTGCCGACGGGGTGGGCTACAATGAGCAGTTCTTC.

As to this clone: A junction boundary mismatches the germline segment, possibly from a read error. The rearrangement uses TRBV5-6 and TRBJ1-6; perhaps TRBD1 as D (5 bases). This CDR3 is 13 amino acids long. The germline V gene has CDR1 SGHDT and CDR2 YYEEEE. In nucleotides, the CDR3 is TGTGCCAGCAGCATCAGGGAGGGTTCACCCCCCCACTTT. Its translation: CASSIREGSPPHF.

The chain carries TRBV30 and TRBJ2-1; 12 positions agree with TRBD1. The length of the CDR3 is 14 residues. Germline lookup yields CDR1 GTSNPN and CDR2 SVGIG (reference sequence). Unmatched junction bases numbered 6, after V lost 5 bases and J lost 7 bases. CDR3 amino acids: CAWASGQGANEQFF. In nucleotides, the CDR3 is TGTGCCTGGGCTTCGGGACAGGGGGCGAATGAGCAGTTCTTC.

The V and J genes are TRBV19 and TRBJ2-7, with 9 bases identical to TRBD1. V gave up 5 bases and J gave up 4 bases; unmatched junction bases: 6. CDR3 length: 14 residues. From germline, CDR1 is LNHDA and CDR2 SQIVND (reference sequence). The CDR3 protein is CASSFRDRDYEQYF. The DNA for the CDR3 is TGTGCCAGTAGTTTCCGGGACAGGGATTACGAGCAGTACTTC.

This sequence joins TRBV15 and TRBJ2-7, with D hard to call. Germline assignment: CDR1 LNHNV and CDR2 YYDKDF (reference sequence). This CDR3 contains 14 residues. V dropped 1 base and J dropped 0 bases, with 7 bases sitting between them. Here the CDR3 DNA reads TGTGCCACCAGCAGAGGAGGCTCCTCCTACGAGCAGTACTTC. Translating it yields CATSRGGSSYEQYF.

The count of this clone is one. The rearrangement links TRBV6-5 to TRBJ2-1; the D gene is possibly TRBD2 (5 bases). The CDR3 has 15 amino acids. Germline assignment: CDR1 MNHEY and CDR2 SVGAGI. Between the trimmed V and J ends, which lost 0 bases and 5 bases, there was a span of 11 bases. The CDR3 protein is CASSYSGVAHNEQFF. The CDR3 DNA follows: TGTGCCAGCAGTTACTCCGGGGTAGCTCACAATGAGCAGTTCTTC.

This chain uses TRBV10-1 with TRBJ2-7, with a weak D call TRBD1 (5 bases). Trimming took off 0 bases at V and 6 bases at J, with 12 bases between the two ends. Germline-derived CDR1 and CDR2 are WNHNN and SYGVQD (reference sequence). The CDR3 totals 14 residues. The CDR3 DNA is TGCGCCAGCAGTGAGTCCAGGGCCCCCTCCGAGCAGTACTTC. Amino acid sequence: CASSESRAPSEQYF.

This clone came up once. The CDR3 nucleotides are TGTGCCAGCAGCTTAGCAGGCGGGGCGGAAAAACTGTTTTTT. Its protein product is CASSLAGGAEKLFF. V usage is TRBV7-9 and J usage is TRBJ1-4, with D possibly being TRBD1 (5 bases). V was pared by 0 bases and J by 8 bases, with 10 bases between. The germline gives CDR1 SEHNR, CDR2 FQNEAQ (reference sequence). The CDR3 consists of 14 residues.

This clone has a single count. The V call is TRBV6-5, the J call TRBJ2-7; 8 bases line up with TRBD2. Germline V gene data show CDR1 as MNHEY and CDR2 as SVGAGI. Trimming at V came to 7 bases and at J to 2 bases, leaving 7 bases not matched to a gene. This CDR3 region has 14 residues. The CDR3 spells CASTYGGATYEQYF. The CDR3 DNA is TGTGCCAGCACCTACGGGGGGGCAACCTACGAGCAGTACTTC.

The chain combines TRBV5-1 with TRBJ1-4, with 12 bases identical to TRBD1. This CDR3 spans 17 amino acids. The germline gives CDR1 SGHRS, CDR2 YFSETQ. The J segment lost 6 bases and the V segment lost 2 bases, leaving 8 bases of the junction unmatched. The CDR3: CASSFGTGGLVDEKLFF. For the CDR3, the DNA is TGCGCCAGCAGCTTCGGGACAGGGGGCCTCGTAGATGAAAAACTGTTTTTT. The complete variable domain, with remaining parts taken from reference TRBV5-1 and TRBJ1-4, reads KAGVTQTPRYLIKTRGQQVTLSCSPISGHRSVSWYQQTPGQGLQFLFEYFSETQRNKGNFPGRFSGRQFSNSRSEMNVSTLELGDSALYLCASSFGTGGLVDEKLFFGSGTQLSVL.

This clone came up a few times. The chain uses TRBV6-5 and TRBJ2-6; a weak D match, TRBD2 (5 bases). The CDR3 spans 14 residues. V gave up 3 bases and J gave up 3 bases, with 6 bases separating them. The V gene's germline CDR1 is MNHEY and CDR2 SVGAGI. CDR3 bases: TGTGCCAGCAGTTATGAGGGTGGGGCCAACGTCCTGACTTTC. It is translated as CASSYEGGANVLTF.

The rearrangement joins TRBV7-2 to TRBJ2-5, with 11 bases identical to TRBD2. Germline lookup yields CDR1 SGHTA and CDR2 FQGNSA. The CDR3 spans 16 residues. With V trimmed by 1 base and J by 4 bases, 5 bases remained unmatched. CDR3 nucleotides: TGTGCCAGCAGCTTAGATGGTAGCGGGGGGGCAGAGACCCAGTACTTC. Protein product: CASSLDGSGGAETQYF.

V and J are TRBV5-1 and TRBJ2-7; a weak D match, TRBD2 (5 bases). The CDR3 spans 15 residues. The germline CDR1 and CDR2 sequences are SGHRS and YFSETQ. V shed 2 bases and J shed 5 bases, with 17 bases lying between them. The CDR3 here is CASSFGLAVSDEQYF. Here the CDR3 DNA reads TGCGCCAGCAGCTTCGGGCTAGCTGTGAGCGACGAGCAGTACTTC.

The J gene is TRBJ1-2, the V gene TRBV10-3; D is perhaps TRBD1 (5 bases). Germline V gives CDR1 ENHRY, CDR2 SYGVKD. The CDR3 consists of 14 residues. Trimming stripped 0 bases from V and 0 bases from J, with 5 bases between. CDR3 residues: CAISESGANYGYTF. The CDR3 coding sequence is TGTGCCATCAGTGAGTCAGGGGCTAACTATGGCTACACCTTC.

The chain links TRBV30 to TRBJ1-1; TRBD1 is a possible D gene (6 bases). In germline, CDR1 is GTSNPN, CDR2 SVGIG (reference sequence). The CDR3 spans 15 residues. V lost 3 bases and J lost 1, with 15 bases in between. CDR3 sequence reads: CAWRFRGRGNTEAFF. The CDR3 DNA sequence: TGTGCCTGGAGATTTAGGGGCAGGGGGAACACTGAAGCTTTCTTT. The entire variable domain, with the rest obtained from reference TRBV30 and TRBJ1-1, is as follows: SQTIHQWPATLVQPVGSPLSLECTVEGTSNPNLYWYRQAAGRGLQLLFYSVGIGQISSEVPQNLSASRPQDRQFILSSKKLLLSDSGFYLCAWRFRGRGNTEAFFGQGTRLTVV.